This passage covers 32 T cell receptor beta chains from one sample sequenced in a study of regulatory T cells in long-lasting Graves disease. Building the TCR beta libraries relied on iRepertoire HTBI primers, and CDR3 regions underwent Arm-PCR. One entry per CDR3 protein, called by TCRdb with MiXCR from the multiplex PCR reads. The sample holds some 340,000 distinct CDR3 sequences, 23% seen once. Sample time point: persistent/refractory GD, antithyroid drugs over 5 years with positive TRAb. PBMC-derived RNA was used for the TCR library. The input for sequencing was peripheral blood mononuclear cells (PBMCs), taken when the disease was refractory, from a patient treated with antithyroid drugs. The source of these receptors is a woman aged 40 to 50 with Graves disease.

This chain links TRBV20-1 with TRBJ2-2, with TRBD1 matching over 9 bases. V lost 3 bases and J lost 1; bases outside the gene matches: 12. Germline V gene data show CDR1 as DFQATT and CDR2 as SNEGSKA (reference sequence). CDR3 length: 18 amino acids. The CDR3 sequence is CSASVTGGSRGNTGELFF. As DNA, the CDR3 is TGCAGTGCTAGTGTGACAGGGGGATCAAGGGGGAACACCGGGGAGCTGTTTTTT.

The sample holds a few counts of this clonotype. This chain's CDR3 is CASSHSSGSYEQYF. Here the CDR3 DNA reads TGTGCCAGCAGCCATAGTAGCGGGAGTTACGAGCAGTACTTC. The gene calls are TRBV3-1 and TRBJ2-7, with 9 bases aligning to TRBD2. CDR1 and CDR2 (germline): LGHDT, YNNKEL (reference sequence). The CDR3 extends over 14 amino acids. The V segment lost 3 bases and the J segment 4 bases; nucleotides outside the gene matches: 4.

The V and J genes are TRBV25-1 and TRBJ1-1; the match to TRBD1 covers 8 bases. The CDR3 is made up of 14 amino acids. The J segment lost 10 bases and the V segment lost 3 bases, leaving 10 bases of the junction unmatched. Germline CDR1 is MGHDK and CDR2 is SYGVNS. CDR3 in amino acids: CASSDDGRGRSAFF. The CDR3 DNA follows: TGTGCCAGCAGTGACGATGGCAGGGGGCGATCAGCTTTCTTT.

There are many counts of this clonotype. The V and J genes are TRBV10-3 and TRBJ2-7, with unresolved D. The V end was cut by 4 bases, the J end by 2 bases, with 9 bases between. CDR3 length: 13 amino acids. The germline gives CDR1 ENHRY, CDR2 SYGVKD. The DNA for the CDR3 is TGTGCCATCAGTGCTTACCCCGCCTACGAGCAGTACTTC. Amino acids: CAISAYPAYEQYF.

This clonotype was detected a few times. The chain recombines TRBV18 with TRBJ2-7, with 10 bases identical to TRBD1. J gave up 7 bases and V 3 bases, and 6 bases lay outside the gene matches. Germline assignment: CDR1 KGHSH and CDR2 LQKENI. The CDR3 has 14 amino acids. CDR3 sequence reads: CASSPRDRGEEQYF. CDR3 in DNA: TGTGCCAGCTCACCCCGGGACAGGGGTGAGGAGCAGTACTTC. Full variable domain (rest looked up from reference TRBV18 and TRBJ2-7): NAGVMQNPRHLVRRRGQEARLRCSPMKGHSHVYWYRQLPEEGLKFMVYLQKENIIDESGMPKERFSAEFPKEGPSILRIQQVVRGDSAAYFCASSPRDRGEEQYFGPGTRLTVT.

The chain links TRBV19 to TRBJ1-1, with no clear D. The CDR3 totals 13 residues. Germline CDR1 reads LNHDA; CDR2 reads SQIVND (reference sequence). Trimming took off 5 bases at V and 5 bases at J, with 12 bases between the two ends. CDR3 nucleotides: TGTGCCAGTAGTTCCATGCTTAGGACTGAAGCTTTCTTT. Its translation: CASSSMLRTEAFF.

The V gene is TRBV7-8, the J gene TRBJ1-3; possible D gene TRBD1, 5 bases. V was shortened by 5 bases and J by 2 bases, with 16 bases between the two germline ends. Germline-derived CDR1 and CDR2 are SGHVS and FQNEAQ. The CDR3 runs 16 residues. CDR3 bases: TGTGCCAGCAGCCGGTGGGCCGGGGCGGCTGGAAACACCATATATTTT. Translated: CASSRWAGAAGNTIYF.

Only a few counts were recorded for this clonotype. The DNA for the CDR3 is TGTGCCAGCAGCAGGACTACCTACACCGGGGAGCTGTTTTTT. This translates into CASSRTTYTGELFF. J is TRBJ2-2 and V is TRBV12-3 or TRBV12-4; possibly TRBD2 for D (6 bases). This CDR3 region has 14 residues. Trimming shortened V by 6 bases and J by 3 bases, and 11 bases separated the two germline ends.

This chain uses TRBV5-6 with TRBJ2-2, with 11 bases identical to TRBD2. The CDR3 extends over 18 amino acids. The germline CDR1 and CDR2 sequences are SGHDT and YYEEEE. The V segment lost 0 bases and the J segment 3 bases; nucleotides outside the gene matches: 7. The CDR3 sequence: CASSLVLAGVWDTGELFF. The CDR3 bases are TGTGCCAGCAGCTTGGTACTAGCGGGAGTGTGGGACACCGGGGAGCTGTTTTTT.

The table lists this clonotype with many counts. The J gene is TRBJ2-7, the V gene TRBV2; TRBD2 is a possible D gene (6 bases). CDR1 and CDR2 (germline): SNHLY, FYNNEI. V was clipped by 6 bases and J by 3 bases, with 18 bases between them. The CDR3 consists of 15 residues. CDR3 protein: CASRRDQGLVYEQYF. The CDR3 nucleotides read TGTGCCAGCAGACGAGATCAGGGACTTGTCTACGAGCAGTACTTC.

About this clonotype: This probably arose from a read error, given a far larger clone one base away. V and J are TRBV6-5 and TRBJ1-1; D is ambiguous. This CDR3 has 13 residues. The V end lost 2 bases, the J end lost 4 bases, and 8 bases lay between the germline ends. The germline V gene encodes CDR1 MNHEY and CDR2 SVGAGI. The DNA for the CDR3 is TGTGCCAGCAGTTACGAGGTTAGCACTGAAGCTTTCTTT. Its translation is CASSYEVSTEAFF.

This clonotype was counted at least ten times. The gene calls are TRBV28 and TRBJ1-1; 10 bases fit TRBD1. In germline, CDR1 is MDHEN, CDR2 SYDVKM. The length of the CDR3 is 16 residues. V dropped 5 bases and J dropped 4; count of bases not matched to a gene: 10. DNA for the CDR3: TGTGCCAGCAGTCTTCCGGGACAGGGGTTGGGCACTGAAGCTTTCTTT. Its protein is CASSLPGQGLGTEAFF.

V usage is TRBV27 and J usage is TRBJ1-3; maybe TRBD1 (5 bases). CDR1 is MNHEY and CDR2 is SMNVEV in the germline V gene (reference sequence). There are 15 residues in the CDR3. V lost 3 bases and J 1 base, leaving 10 bases between the germline ends. CDR3 sequence reads: CASSFDSSSGNTIYF. The CDR3 DNA sequence: TGTGCCAGCAGTTTTGACAGCTCTTCTGGAAACACCATATATTTT.

The chain combines TRBV2 with TRBJ2-1; 10 nucleotides align to TRBD2. The CDR3 contains 14 residues. The trim removed 10 bases at V and 3 bases at J, leaving 6 bases unmatched. Germline assignment: CDR1 SNHLY and CDR2 FYNNEI. CDR3 DNA sequence: TGTGCCACCGGACTAGCGGTAGACTACAATGAGCAGTTCTTC. This encodes CATGLAVDYNEQFF.

This clonotype was seen only a few times. The rearrangement uses TRBV6-1 and TRBJ1-4, with 11 bases lining up with TRBD1. The CDR3 is made up of 14 amino acids. In germline, CDR1 is MNHNS, CDR2 SASEGT. V dropped 7 bases and J dropped 8; count of bases not matched to a gene: 6. The CDR3 bases are TGTGCCAGCACTTTGGGACAGGGGGGGGAAAAACTGTTTTTT. It yields the protein CASTLGQGGEKLFF.

Details on this clonotype: This CDR3 is missing its conserved last phenylalanine or tryptophan, likely due to a read error. The V gene is TRBV28, the J gene TRBJ2-7; 8 bases fit TRBD1. Trimming removed 7 bases from V and 1 base from J; junction bases left unmatched: 15. Germline CDR1 reads MDHEN; CDR2 reads SYDVKM. The CDR3 has 17 residues. This chain's CDR3 is CASTHGPFRQGSYEQYL. The DNA of the CDR3 is TGTGCCAGCACCCATGGGCCCTTCAGACAGGGGTCCTACGAGCAGTACCTC.

The V and J genes are TRBV3-1 and TRBJ2-7, with D hard to call. The germline V gene encodes CDR1 LGHDT and CDR2 YNNKEL (reference sequence). This CDR3 region has 14 residues. Trimming took 3 bases from V and 2 from J, leaving 11 bases between them. CDR3 sequence (DNA): TGTGCCAGCAGCCACAGCGATGTTACCTACGAGCAGTACTTC. This sequence encodes CASSHSDVTYEQYF.

In this sample, this clonotype turned up a few times. The genes are TRBV20-1 and TRBJ1-5; 8 nucleotides agree with TRBD1. The V segment lost 0 bases and the J segment 3 bases; nucleotides outside the gene matches: 7. The germline gives CDR1 DFQATT, CDR2 SNEGSKA (reference sequence). CDR3 length equals 16 residues. The DNA of the CDR3 is TGCAGTGCTAGAGACCGGACAGGGAGGGTCAATCAGCCCCAGCATTTT. The encoded protein is CSARDRTGRVNQPQHF.

J is TRBJ1-1 and V is TRBV12-3 or TRBV12-4, with D unresolved. CDR3 length: 15 residues. Trimming cost V 8 bases and J 1 base, with 17 bases left between them. CDR3 DNA sequence: TGTGCCAGCTCACCAAATAACTTCGAGAACACTGAAGCTTTCTTT. The encoded protein is CASSPNNFENTEAFF.

This clonotype was detected ten times or more. The genes are TRBV5-1 and TRBJ1-1, with a tentative D call TRBD1 (5 bases). With 5 bases removed from V and 5 bases from J, the gap between germline ends came to 13 bases. Looked up from germline, CDR1 is SGHRS and CDR2 is YFSETQ. This CDR3 has 13 residues. The CDR3 nucleotides read TGCGCCAGCAGGGGGGGTGAGGGGACTGAAGCTTTCTTT. Translating gives CASRGGEGTEAFF.

The chain combines TRBV20-1 with TRBJ2-7; D is unclear. CDR3 length: 12 amino acids. Germline V CDR1 and CDR2: DFQATT, SNEGSKA (reference sequence). CDR3 sequence (DNA): TGCGGCAGCCAGGATTTAACCTACGAGCAGTACTTC. The encoded protein is CGSQDLTYEQYF.

This clonotype was recorded at least ten times. The chain joins TRBV27 to TRBJ2-5; D is possibly TRBD2 (7 bases). The V end was cut by 7 bases, the J end by 5 bases, with 14 bases between. The CDR3 has 13 residues. CDR1 and CDR2 (germline): MNHEY, SMNVEV (reference sequence). In nucleotides, the CDR3 is TGTGCCAGCAAGAAAGGGGGGGGGGAGACCCAGTACTTC. It encodes CASKKGGGETQYF.

This clonotype was picked up many times. The V gene is TRBV7-2, the J gene TRBJ2-5; D is perhaps TRBD2 (7 bases). The CDR3 has 15 residues. CDR1 is SGHTA, CDR2 FQGNSA, per germline. Trimming shortened V by 5 bases and J by 5 bases, and 18 bases separated the two germline ends. CDR3 sequence reads: CASSQTGWGGETQYF. The CDR3 nucleotides are TGTGCCAGCAGCCAAACAGGGTGGGGGGGTGAGACCCAGTACTTC.

This clonotype was observed at least ten times. V usage is TRBV29-1 and J usage is TRBJ2-5; D might be TRBD1 or TRBD2, each matching 5 bases. V was clipped by 8 bases and J by 5 bases, with 12 bases between them. The CDR3 is 11 amino acids. In germline, CDR1 is SQVTM, CDR2 ANQGSEA. The CDR3 sequence is CSSFRGETQYF. DNA for the CDR3: TGCAGCTCTTTCCGGGGCGAGACCCAGTACTTC. The variable domain in full, with the rest retrieved from reference TRBV29-1 and TRBJ2-5, is SAVISQKPSRDICQRGTSLTIQCQVDSQVTMMFWYRQQPGQSLTLIATANQGSEATYESGFVIDKFPISRPNLTFSTLTVSNMSPEDSSIYLCSSFRGETQYFGPGTRLLVL.

Notes on this clonotype: With a much larger clone just one base away, this may be a read error. This CDR3 reads CASSLSAVGFGEKLFF. The DNA of the CDR3 is TGTGCCAGCAGTTTATCAGCGGTGGGCTTTGGTGAAAAACTGTTTTTT. V usage is TRBV27 and J usage is TRBJ1-4; D remains ambiguous. The germline V gene has CDR1 MNHEY and CDR2 SMNVEV (reference sequence). CDR3 length: 16 amino acids. The V end was cut by 0 bases, the J end by 7 bases, with 15 bases between.

The chain employs TRBV5-5 and TRBJ2-1; D is unresolved. Trimming pared 4 bases from V and 10 bases from J, leaving 15 bases between. Germline V gene lookup returns CDR1 SGHKS and CDR2 YYEKEE (reference sequence). The CDR3 runs to 13 residues. The CDR3 sequence is CASSIGPDLEQFF. The CDR3 DNA reads TGTGCCAGCAGCATCGGACCCGATCTGGAGCAGTTCTTC.

The V and J genes are TRBV19 and TRBJ2-4, with D perhaps given as TRBD1 or TRBD2 (5 bases each). Trimming took 9 bases from V and 0 from J, leaving 15 bases between them. CDR1 LNHDA and CDR2 SQIVND come from the germline V gene (reference sequence). The CDR3 contains 15 residues. The CDR3 DNA reads as TGTGCCAGCCGGGACCACAAAGGAGCCAAAAACATTCAGTACTTC. Protein: CASRDHKGAKNIQYF.

V usage is TRBV4-1 and J usage is TRBJ1-1, with unresolved D. This CDR3 contains 14 residues. Per the germline V gene, CDR1 is MGHRA and CDR2 is YSYEKL. V shed 8 bases and J shed 0 bases, with 13 bases lying between them. The CDR3 coding sequence is TGCGCCAGCGCCGTGGGAACAATGAACACTGAAGCTTTCTTT. Translation gives CASAVGTMNTEAFF.

This clonotype was detected ten times or more. The chain uses TRBV12-3 or TRBV12-4 and TRBJ1-5; TRBD1 matches 9 bases. The CDR3 covers 17 residues. V lost 0 bases to trimming and J lost 6 bases; unmatched junction nucleotides: 9. Written as DNA, the CDR3 is TGTGCCAGCAGTTTAGCATCCGGGACAGGGTACAGTCAGCCCCAGCATTTT. Its translation is CASSLASGTGYSQPQHF.

The V call is TRBV5-1, the J call TRBJ2-4; no clear D. Trimming cost V 0 bases and J 6 bases, with 4 bases left between them. This CDR3 is built from 12 residues. Germline assignment: CDR1 SGHRS and CDR2 YFSETQ. The CDR3 protein is CASSLDRNIQYF. The CDR3 bases are TGCGCCAGCAGCTTGGACAGAAACATTCAGTACTTC.

Many counts were recorded for this clonotype. This chain joins TRBV6-1 and TRBJ2-2, with 7 bases aligning to TRBD1. The CDR3 covers 15 residues. CDR1 MNHNS and CDR2 SASEGT come from the germline V gene. V gave up 6 bases and J gave up 3 bases; unmatched junction bases: 7. The CDR3 here is CASSFSTGDTGELFF. The DNA for the CDR3 is TGTGCCAGCAGCTTCTCTACAGGGGACACCGGGGAGCTGTTTTTT.

The chain uses TRBV28 and TRBJ2-3, with TRBD2 identical over 10 bases. With V trimmed by 10 bases and J by 0 bases, 4 bases remained unmatched. The CDR3 spans 14 residues. Germline V gives CDR1 MDHEN, CDR2 SYDVKM. The CDR3 coding sequence is TGTGCCACCCAACTAGCGGGAAGCACAGATACGCAGTATTTT. It yields the protein CATQLAGSTDTQYF.